These T cell receptor beta chains were read from a single sample in a study of control samples from healthy donors and cancer patients. Profiling relied on immunoSEQ multiplex PCR, and the TCRdb table lists in-frame clones only, not all of them. This table has around 130,000 clones, roughly 91% appearing once. The sample consisted of PBMCs. These receptors originate from a man aged 50 to 59 with head and neck cancer. The CDR3 runs from the conserved cysteine through the conserved F or W. A D gene is named only where the DNA matches it firmly. A clone size is listed for some rows: how often the clone was seen (once, few, many), or a class if it is expanded.

J: TRBJ2-1; size: once; D: TRBD1; V: TRBV18; CDR3: CASSPIRTGSYNEQFF; DNA: TGTGCCAGCTCACCCATTCGGACAGGGAGTTACAATGAGCAGTTCTTC
J: TRBJ2-1; size: .; D: .; V: TRBV5-1; CDR3: CASSMAGEAYNEQFF; DNA: TGCGCCAGCAGCATGGCCGGGGAGGCGTACAATGAGCAGTTCTTC
J: TRBJ2-3; size: .; D: TRBD2; V: TRBV11-3; CDR3: CASSQRLADTDTQYF; DNA: TGTGCCAGCAGCCAACGACTAGCGGATACAGATACGCAGTATTTT
J: TRBJ1-4; size: .; D: .; V: TRBV11-2; CDR3: CASSLGPGTREKLFF; DNA: TGTGCCAGCAGCTTAGGCCCCGGGACCCGGGAAAAACTGTTTTTT
J: TRBJ1-4; size: .; D: TRBD1; V: TRBV9; CDR3: CASSPGTDEKLFF; DNA: TGTGCCAGCAGCCCGGGGACAGACGAAAAACTGTTTTTT
J: TRBJ2-1; size: .; D: .; V: TRBV7-9; CDR3: CASSPPGSSYNEQFF; DNA: TGTGCCAGCAGCCCACCAGGGAGCTCCTACAATGAGCAGTTCTTC
J: TRBJ1-6; size: .; D: .; V: TRBV28; CDR3: CASSSHLAFRSPLHF; DNA: TGTGCCAGCAGTTCCCACCTCGCATTCCGATCACCCCTCCACTTT
J: TRBJ2-1; size: .; D: TRBD2; V: TRBV3-1/TRBV3-2; CDR3: CASSRLSGNNNEQFF; DNA: TGTGCCAGCAGCCGGCTTAGCGGGAACAACAATGAGCAGTTCTTC
J: TRBJ2-1; size: once; D: TRBD2; V: TRBV30; CDR3: CAWSSGGHNEQFF; DNA: TGTGCCTGGAGTAGCGGGGGGCACAATGAGCAGTTCTTC
J: TRBJ2-1; size: .; D: .; V: TRBV6-1; CDR3: CASSESRGYNEQFF; DNA: TGTGCCAGCAGTGAATCCAGGGGATACAATGAGCAGTTCTTC
J: TRBJ2-1; size: .; D: .; V: TRBV5-6; CDR3: CASSLHRGNEQFF; DNA: TGTGCCAGCAGCTTACATAGAGGCAATGAGCAGTTCTTC
J: TRBJ2-5; size: once; D: .; V: TRBV29-1; CDR3: CSAVGPGMETQYF; DNA: TGCAGCGCCGTAGGACCGGGGATGGAGACCCAGTACTTC
J: TRBJ2-1; size: .; D: .; V: TRBV19; CDR3: CASRWGNEQFF; DNA: TGTGCCAGTAGGTGGGGCAATGAGCAGTTCTTC
J: TRBJ1-6; size: .; D: .; V: TRBV10-1; CDR3: CASSTNISNPSSYNSPLHF; DNA: TGCGCCAGCAGTACAAACATATCTAACCCGAGCTCCTATAATTCACCCCTCCACTTT
J: TRBJ2-2; size: .; D: .; V: TRBV7-9; CDR3: CASSLGTANTGELFF; DNA: TGTGCCAGCAGCTTAGGGACAGCGAACACCGGGGAGCTGTTTTTT
J: TRBJ2-5; size: .; D: TRBD2; V: TRBV12-3/TRBV12-4; CDR3: CASSLSGRARHF; DNA: TGTGCCAGCAGTTTAAGCGGGAGGGCGCGCCACTTC
J: TRBJ2-3; size: .; D: .; V: TRBV7-2; CDR3: CASSSSYTDTQYF; DNA: TGTGCCAGCAGCTCTAGCTATACGGATACGCAGTATTTT
J: TRBJ2-1; size: .; D: TRBD2; V: TRBV10-3; CDR3: CAISDGLAGSNEQFF; DNA: TGTGCCATCAGTGATGGGCTAGCGGGATCCAATGAGCAGTTCTTC
J: TRBJ1-1; size: .; D: .; V: TRBV6-1; CDR3: CASSEFGGDTEAFF; DNA: TGTGCCAGCAGTGAATTTGGGGGGGACACTGAAGCTTTCTTT
J: TRBJ2-1; size: .; D: TRBD1; V: TRBV2; CDR3: CASTKPQGGTYNEQFF; DNA: TGTGCCAGCACTAAACCCCAAGGGGGCACCTACAATGAGCAGTTCTTC
J: TRBJ1-1; size: .; D: .; V: TRBV5-1; CDR3: CASSSLQGVNTEAFF; DNA: TGCGCCAGCAGCAGTTTACAGGGCGTGAACACTGAAGCTTTCTTT
J: TRBJ1-4; size: once; D: .; V: TRBV24-1; CDR3: CATSDPGSGAEKLFF; DNA: TGTGCCACCAGTGATCCCGGATCGGGTGCCGAAAAACTGTTTTTT
J: TRBJ2-1; size: .; D: TRBD2; V: TRBV24-1; CDR3: CATSDLSGRVDEQFF; DNA: TGTGCCACCAGTGATTTGAGCGGGAGGGTCGATGAGCAGTTCTTC
J: TRBJ2-7; size: few; D: .; V: TRBV28; CDR3: CASSFGGQGGEQYF; DNA: TGTGCCAGCAGTTTCGGGGGGCAGGGAGGGGAGCAGTACTTC
J: TRBJ1-5; size: .; D: TRBD1; V: TRBV7-9; CDR3: CASSLTGGIDQPQHF; DNA: TGTGCCAGCAGCTTAACAGGGGGGATCGATCAGCCCCAGCATTTT
J: TRBJ2-5; size: .; D: TRBD1; V: TRBV7-9; CDR3: CASSLDPGQQETQYF; DNA: TGTGCCAGCAGCTTAGACCCGGGACAGCAAGAGACCCAGTACTTC
J: TRBJ2-1; size: .; D: .; V: TRBV9; CDR3: CASSVGMREDEQFF; DNA: TGTGCCAGCAGCGTAGGCATGAGGGAGGATGAGCAGTTCTTC
J: TRBJ2-1; size: once; D: .; V: TRBV30; CDR3: CAGTGQPSSYNEQFF; DNA: TGTGCCGGCACCGGACAGCCTTCCTCCTACAATGAGCAGTTCTTC